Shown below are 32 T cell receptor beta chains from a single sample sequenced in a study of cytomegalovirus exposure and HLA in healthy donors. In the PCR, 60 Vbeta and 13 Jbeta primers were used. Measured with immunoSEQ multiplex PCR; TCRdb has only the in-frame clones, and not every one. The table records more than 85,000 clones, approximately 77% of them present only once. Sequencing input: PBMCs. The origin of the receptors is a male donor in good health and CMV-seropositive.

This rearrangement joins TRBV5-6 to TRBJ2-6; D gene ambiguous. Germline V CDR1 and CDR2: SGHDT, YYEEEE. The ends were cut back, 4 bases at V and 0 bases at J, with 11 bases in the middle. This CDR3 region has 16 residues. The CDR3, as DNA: TGTGCCAGCAGCCTCTATCGGAGCTCTGGGGCCAACGTCCTGACTTTC. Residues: CASSLYRSSGANVLTF.

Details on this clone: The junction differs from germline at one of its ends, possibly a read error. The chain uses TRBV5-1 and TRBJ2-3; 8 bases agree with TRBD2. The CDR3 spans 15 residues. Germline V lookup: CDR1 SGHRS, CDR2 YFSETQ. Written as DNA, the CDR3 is TGCGCCAGCAGCCACGGGACTAGTGGCACGGATACGCAGTATTTT. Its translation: CASSHGTSGTDTQYF. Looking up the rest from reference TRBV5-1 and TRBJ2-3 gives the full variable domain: KAGVTQTPRYLIKTRGQQVTLSCSPISGHRSVSWYQQTPGQGLQFLFEYFSETQRNKGNFPGRFSGRQFSNSRSEMNVSTLELGDSALYLCASSHGTSGTDTQYFGPGTRLTVL.

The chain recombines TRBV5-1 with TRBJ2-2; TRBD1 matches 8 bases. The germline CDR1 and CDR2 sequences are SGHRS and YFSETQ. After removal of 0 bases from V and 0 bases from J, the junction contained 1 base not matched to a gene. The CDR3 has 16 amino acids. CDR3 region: CASSLGDRPNTGELFF. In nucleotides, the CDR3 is TGCGCCAGCAGCTTGGGGGACAGGCCGAACACCGGGGAGCTGTTTTTT.

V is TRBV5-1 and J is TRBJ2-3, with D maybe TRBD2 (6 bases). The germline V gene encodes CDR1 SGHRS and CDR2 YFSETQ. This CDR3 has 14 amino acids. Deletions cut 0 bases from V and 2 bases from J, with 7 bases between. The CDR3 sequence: CASSLGDSTDTQYF. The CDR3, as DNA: TGCGCCAGCAGCTTGGGGGACTCCACAGATACGCAGTATTTT.

The CDR3 protein is CASSPPTTGADTQYF. In nucleotides, the CDR3 is TGTGCCAGCTCACCACCTACGACAGGGGCAGATACGCAGTATTTT. The chain employs TRBV18 and TRBJ2-3, with TRBD1 matching over 8 bases. V gave up 0 bases and J gave up 4 bases; unmatched junction bases: 3. Germline values: CDR1 KGHSH, CDR2 LQKENI. CDR3 length equals 15 residues.

The CDR3 here is CASSIGGNQPQHF. CDR3 DNA: TGTGCCAGTAGTATCGGGGGCAATCAGCCCCAGCATTTT. This chain uses TRBV19 with TRBJ1-5; D is unresolved. The CDR3 has 13 residues. CDR1 and CDR2 from the germline V gene are LNHDA and SQIVND (reference sequence). V shed 3 bases and J shed 2 bases, with 5 bases lying between them.

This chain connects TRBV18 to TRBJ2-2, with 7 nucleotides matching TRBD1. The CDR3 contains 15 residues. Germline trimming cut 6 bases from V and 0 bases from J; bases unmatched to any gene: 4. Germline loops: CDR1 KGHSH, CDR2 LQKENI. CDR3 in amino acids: CASSRDSPNTGELFF. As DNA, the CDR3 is TGTGCCAGCTCCAGGGACAGCCCGAACACCGGGGAGCTGTTTTTT.

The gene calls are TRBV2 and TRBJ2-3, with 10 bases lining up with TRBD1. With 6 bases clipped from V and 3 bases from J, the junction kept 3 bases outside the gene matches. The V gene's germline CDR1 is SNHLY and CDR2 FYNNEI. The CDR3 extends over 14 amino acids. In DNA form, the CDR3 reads TGTGCCAGCAGCCGGGACAGGGGAACAGATACGCAGTATTTT. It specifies CASSRDRGTDTQYF. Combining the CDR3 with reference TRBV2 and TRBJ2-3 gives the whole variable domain EPEVTQTPSHQVTQMGQEVILRCVPISNHLYFYWYRQILGQKVEFLVSFYNNEISEKSEIFDDQFSVERPDGSNFTLKIRSTKLEDSAMYFCASSRDRGTDTQYFGPGTRLTVL.

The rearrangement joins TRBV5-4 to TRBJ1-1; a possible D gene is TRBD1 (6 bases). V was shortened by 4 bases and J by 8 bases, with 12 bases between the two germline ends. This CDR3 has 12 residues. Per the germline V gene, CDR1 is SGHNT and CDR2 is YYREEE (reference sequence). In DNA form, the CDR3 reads TGTGCCAGCAGCCGACAAACAGGGGAAGCTTTCTTT. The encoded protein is CASSRQTGEAFF.

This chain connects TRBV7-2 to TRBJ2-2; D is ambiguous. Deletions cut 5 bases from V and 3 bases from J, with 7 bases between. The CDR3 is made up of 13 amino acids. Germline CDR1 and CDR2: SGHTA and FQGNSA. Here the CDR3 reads CASSPDYTGELFF. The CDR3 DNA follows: TGTGCCAGCAGCCCAGATTACACCGGGGAGCTGTTTTTT.

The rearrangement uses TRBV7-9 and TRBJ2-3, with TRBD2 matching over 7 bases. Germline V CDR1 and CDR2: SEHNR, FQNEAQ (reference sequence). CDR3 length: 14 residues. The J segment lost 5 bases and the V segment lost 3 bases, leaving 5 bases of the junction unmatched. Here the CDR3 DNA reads TGTGCCAGCAGCTTGACTAGCTGGGTAGATACGCAGTATTTT. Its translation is CASSLTSWVDTQYF.

CDR3 sequence (DNA): TGCGCCAGCAGCTTGGGAGGACAGGGTTTTTCGGGCGAGCAGTACTTC. Protein product: CASSLGGQGFSGEQYF. The rearrangement uses TRBV5-1 and TRBJ2-7; 8 nucleotides line up with TRBD1. Unmatched junction bases numbered 11, after V lost 0 bases and J lost 6 bases. The CDR3 has 16 amino acids. The germline V gene has CDR1 SGHRS and CDR2 YFSETQ.

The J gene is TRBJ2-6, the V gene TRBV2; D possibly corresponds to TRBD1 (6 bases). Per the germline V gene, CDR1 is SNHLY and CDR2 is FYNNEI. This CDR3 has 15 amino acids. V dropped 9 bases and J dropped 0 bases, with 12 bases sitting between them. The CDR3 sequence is CASEDSLSGANVLTF. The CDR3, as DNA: TGTGCCAGTGAGGACAGTCTCTCTGGGGCCAACGTCCTGACTTTC.

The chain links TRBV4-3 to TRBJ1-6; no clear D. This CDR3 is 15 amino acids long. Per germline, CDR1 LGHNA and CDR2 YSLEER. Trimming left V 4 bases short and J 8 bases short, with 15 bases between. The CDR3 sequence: CASSPSRSRDSPLHF. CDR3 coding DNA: TGCGCCAGCAGCCCTTCCCGCAGTCGGGATTCACCCCTCCACTTT.

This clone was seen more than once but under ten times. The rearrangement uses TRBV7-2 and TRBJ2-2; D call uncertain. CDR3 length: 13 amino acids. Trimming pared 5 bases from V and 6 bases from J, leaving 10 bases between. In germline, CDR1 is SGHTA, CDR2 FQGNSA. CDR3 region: CASSLYSPGELFF. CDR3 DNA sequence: TGTGCCAGCAGCCTATATAGCCCCGGGGAGCTGTTTTTT.

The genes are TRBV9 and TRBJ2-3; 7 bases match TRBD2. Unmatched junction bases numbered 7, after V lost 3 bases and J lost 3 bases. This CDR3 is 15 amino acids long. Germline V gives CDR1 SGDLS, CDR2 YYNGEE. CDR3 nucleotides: TGTGCCAGCAGCGAGGGACTATTGGGGACAGATACGCAGTATTTT. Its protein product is CASSEGLLGTDTQYF.

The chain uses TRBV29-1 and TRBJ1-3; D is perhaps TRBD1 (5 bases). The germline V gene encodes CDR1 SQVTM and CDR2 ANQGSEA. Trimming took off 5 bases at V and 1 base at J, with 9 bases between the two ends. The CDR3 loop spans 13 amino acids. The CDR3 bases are TGCAGCGTTCAACAGGATTCTGGAAACACCATATATTTT. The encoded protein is CSVQQDSGNTIYF.

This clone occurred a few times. This CDR3 reads CASSPSGGYEQYF. In DNA, the CDR3 is TGTGCCAGCAGCCCATCGGGGGGATACGAGCAGTACTTC. The gene calls are TRBV9 and TRBJ2-7; 7 bases align to TRBD2. This CDR3 region has 13 residues. Losses at the gene ends were 4 bases for V and 4 bases for J; bases not matched to a gene: 5. Germline values: CDR1 SGDLS, CDR2 YYNGEE.

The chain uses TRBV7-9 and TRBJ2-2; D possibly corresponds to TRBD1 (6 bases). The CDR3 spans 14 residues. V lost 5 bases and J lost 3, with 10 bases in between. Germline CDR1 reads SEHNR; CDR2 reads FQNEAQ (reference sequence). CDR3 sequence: CASSGDTYTGELFF. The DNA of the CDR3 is TGTGCCAGCAGCGGGGACACCTACACCGGGGAGCTGTTTTTT. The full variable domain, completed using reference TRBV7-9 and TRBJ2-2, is DTGVSQNPRHKITKRGQNVTFRCDPISEHNRLYWYRQTLGQGPEFLTYFQNEAQLEKSRLLSDRFSAERPKGSFSTLEIQRTEQGDSAMYLCASSGDTYTGELFFGEGSRLTVL.

The CDR3 bases are TGTGCCAGCAGCTTTAATAGCAATCAGCCCCAGCATTTT. This sequence encodes CASSFNSNQPQHF. The chain has TRBV11-3 and TRBJ1-5; no definite D call. The germline V gene encodes CDR1 SGHNT and CDR2 YENEEA. This CDR3 comprises 13 residues. V lost 3 bases and J 0 bases, leaving 3 bases between the germline ends.

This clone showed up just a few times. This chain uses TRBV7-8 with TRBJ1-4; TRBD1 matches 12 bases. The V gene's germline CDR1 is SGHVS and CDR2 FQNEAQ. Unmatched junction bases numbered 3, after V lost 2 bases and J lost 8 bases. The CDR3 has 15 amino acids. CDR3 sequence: CASSLRGQGAEKLFF. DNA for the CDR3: TGTGCCAGCAGCTTACGGGGACAGGGGGCGGAAAAACTGTTTTTT. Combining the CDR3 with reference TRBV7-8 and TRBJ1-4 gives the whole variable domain GAGVSQSPRYKVAKRGQDVALRCDPISGHVSLFWYQQALGQGPEFLTYFQNEAQLDKSGLPSDRFFAERPEGSVSTLKIQRTQQEDSAVYLCASSLRGQGAEKLFFGSGTQLSVL.

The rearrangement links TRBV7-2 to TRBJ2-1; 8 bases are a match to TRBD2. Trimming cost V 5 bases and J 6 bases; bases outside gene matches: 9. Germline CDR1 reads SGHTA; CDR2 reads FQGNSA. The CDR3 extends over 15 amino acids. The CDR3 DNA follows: TGTGCCAGCAGCATCCCGGGGGGGCGGGGCAATGAGCAGTTCTTC. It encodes CASSIPGGRGNEQFF. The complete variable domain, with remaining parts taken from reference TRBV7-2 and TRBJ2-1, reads GAGVSQSPSNKVTEKGKDVELRCDPISGHTALYWYRQSLGQGLEFLIYFQGNSAPDKSGLPSDRFSAERTGGSVSTLTIQRTQQEDSAVYLCASSIPGGRGNEQFFGPGTRLTVL.

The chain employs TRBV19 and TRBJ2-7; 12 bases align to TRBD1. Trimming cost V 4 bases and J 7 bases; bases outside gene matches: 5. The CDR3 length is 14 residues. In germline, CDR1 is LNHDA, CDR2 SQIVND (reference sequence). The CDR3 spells CASSRGQGAGEQYF. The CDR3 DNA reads TGTGCCAGTAGTAGGGGACAGGGGGCGGGGGAGCAGTACTTC.

The CDR3 DNA reads as TGTGCCAGCAGTGAAGATACCCGAGGGGAAGCTTTCTTT. Its protein product is CASSEDTRGEAFF. J is TRBJ1-1 and V is TRBV6-1; D gene unclear. Germline values: CDR1 MNHNS, CDR2 SASEGT. The CDR3 sequence is 13 residues long. With 1 base removed from V and 8 bases from J, the gap between germline ends came to 11 bases.

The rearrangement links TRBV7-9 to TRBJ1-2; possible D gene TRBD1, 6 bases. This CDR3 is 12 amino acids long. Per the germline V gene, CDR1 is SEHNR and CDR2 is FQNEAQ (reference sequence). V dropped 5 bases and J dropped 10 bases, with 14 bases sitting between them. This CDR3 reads CASSLTGGAYTF. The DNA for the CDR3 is TGTGCCAGCAGCCTAACCGGGGGGGCCTACACCTTC.

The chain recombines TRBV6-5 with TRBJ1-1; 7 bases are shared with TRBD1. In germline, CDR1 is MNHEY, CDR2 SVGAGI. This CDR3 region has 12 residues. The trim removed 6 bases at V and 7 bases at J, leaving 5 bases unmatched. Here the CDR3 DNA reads TGTGCCAGCAGGGAGACAGGGCGTGAAGCTTTCTTT. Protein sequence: CASRETGREAFF.

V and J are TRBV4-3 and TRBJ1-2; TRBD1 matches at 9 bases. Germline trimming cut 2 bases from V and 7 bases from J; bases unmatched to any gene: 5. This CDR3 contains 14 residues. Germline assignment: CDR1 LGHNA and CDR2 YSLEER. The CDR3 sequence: CASSQIRTGAGYTF. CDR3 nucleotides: TGCGCCAGCAGCCAAATCCGGACAGGGGCTGGCTACACCTTC.

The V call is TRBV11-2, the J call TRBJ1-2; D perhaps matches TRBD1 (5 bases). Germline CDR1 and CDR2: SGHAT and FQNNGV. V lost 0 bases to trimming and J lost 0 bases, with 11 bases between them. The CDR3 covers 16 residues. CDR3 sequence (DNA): TGTGCCAGCAGCTTAGACGGGGGGGTAGCTAACTATGGCTACACCTTC. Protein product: CASSLDGGVANYGYTF. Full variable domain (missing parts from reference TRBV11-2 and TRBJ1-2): EAGVAQSPRYKIIEKRQSVAFWCNPISGHATLYWYQQILGQGPKLLIQFQNNGVVDDSQLPKDRFSAERLKGVDSTLKIQPAKLEDSAVYLCASSLDGGVANYGYTFGSGTRLTVV.

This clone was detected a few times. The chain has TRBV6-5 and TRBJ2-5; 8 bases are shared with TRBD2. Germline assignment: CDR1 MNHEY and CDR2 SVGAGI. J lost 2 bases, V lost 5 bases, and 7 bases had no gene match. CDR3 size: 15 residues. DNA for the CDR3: TGTGCCAGCAGTCGACGGGGGGGCACTCAAGAGACCCAGTACTTC. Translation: CASSRRGGTQETQYF.

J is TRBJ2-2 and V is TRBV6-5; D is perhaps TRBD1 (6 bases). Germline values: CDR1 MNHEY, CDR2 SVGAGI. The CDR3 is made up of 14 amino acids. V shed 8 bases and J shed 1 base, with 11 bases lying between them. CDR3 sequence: CASGQQGNTGELFF. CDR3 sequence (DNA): TGTGCCAGCGGTCAACAGGGGAACACCGGGGAGCTGTTTTTT.

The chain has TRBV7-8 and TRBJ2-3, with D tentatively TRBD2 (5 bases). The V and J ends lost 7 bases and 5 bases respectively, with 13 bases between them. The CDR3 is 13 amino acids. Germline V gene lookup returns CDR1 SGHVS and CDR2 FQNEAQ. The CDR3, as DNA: TGTGCCAGCAACAAACTAGTAGGAGATACGCAGTATTTT. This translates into CASNKLVGDTQYF.

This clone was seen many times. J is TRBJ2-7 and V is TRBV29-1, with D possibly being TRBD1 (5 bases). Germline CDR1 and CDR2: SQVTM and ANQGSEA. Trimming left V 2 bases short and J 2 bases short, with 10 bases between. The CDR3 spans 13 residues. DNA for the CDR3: TGCAGCGTTGAAAACGACAGAACCTACGAGCAGTACTTC. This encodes CSVENDRTYEQYF.